Below are 18 T cell receptor beta chains sequenced from a single sample in a study of T cells after yellow fever vaccination. TCRdb called the 5' RACE reads again in MiXCR, with one record for every CDR3 protein. The sample yields about 320,000 distinct CDR3 sequences, about 4.5% seen once. This material consisted of PBMCs, taken 15 days after the yellow fever booster vaccination. These receptors all stem from a young man who received the YFV17D yellow fever vaccine.

This clonotype came up a few times. This sequence joins TRBV9 and TRBJ1-1, with D uncertain. The CDR3 sequence is 13 residues long. CDR1 SGDLS and CDR2 YYNGEE come from the germline V gene. V shed 0 bases and J shed 6 bases, with 9 bases lying between them. CDR3 residues: CASSVGVNPEAFF. The CDR3 nucleotides read TGTGCCAGCAGCGTAGGTGTCAATCCTGAAGCTTTCTTT. The full variable domain, with the rest looked up from reference TRBV9 and TRBJ1-1, is DSGVTQTPKHLITATGQRVTLRCSPRSGDLSVYWYQQSLDQGLQFLIQYYNGEERAKGNILERFSAQQFPDLHSELNLSSLELGDSALYFCASSVGVNPEAFFGQGTRLTVV.

This sequence joins TRBV5-1 and TRBJ2-4; unclear D gene. The CDR3 covers 14 residues. Germline V gives CDR1 SGHRS, CDR2 YFSETQ. Trimming left V 4 bases short and J 8 bases short, with 16 bases between. This CDR3 is CASSPEGLGDIQYF. The CDR3 bases are TGCGCCAGCAGCCCTGAAGGGCTTGGGGACATTCAGTACTTC.

This clonotype was counted ten times or more. The chain links TRBV4-1 to TRBJ2-7; D is tentatively TRBD1 or TRBD2 (5 bases each). V was cut by 5 bases and J by 6 bases, with 17 bases left in between. CDR1 is MGHRA and CDR2 is YSYEKL in the germline V gene. The CDR3 sequence is 14 residues long. The CDR3 here is CASSVLQGGGEQYV. The CDR3, as DNA: TGCGCCAGCAGCGTACTCCAGGGTGGGGGCGAGCAGTACGTC.

This clonotype was found a few times. V usage is TRBV12-3 or TRBV12-4 and J usage is TRBJ1-5; the match to TRBD1 covers 8 bases. This CDR3 is built from 12 residues. After removal of 7 bases from V and 7 bases from J, the junction contained 3 bases not matched to a gene. CDR3 loop: CASMTGDQPQHF. The CDR3 region has the DNA TGTGCCAGCATGACAGGGGACCAGCCCCAGCATTTT.

The chain recombines TRBV4-2 with TRBJ2-3, with D uncertain. Germline lookup yields CDR1 LGHNA and CDR2 YNFKEQ. Trimming took 0 bases from V and 4 from J, leaving 8 bases between them. The CDR3 length is 14 residues. Here the CDR3 DNA reads TGTGCCAGCAGCCAAGATCAAAGGGCAGATACGCAGTATTTT. Translation: CASSQDQRADTQYF.

There are many counts of this clonotype. The J gene is TRBJ1-2, the V gene TRBV7-9; tentative D call: TRBD1 (5 bases). V was shortened by 6 bases and J by 8 bases, with 19 bases between the two germline ends. The length of the CDR3 is 14 residues. CDR1 SEHNR and CDR2 FQNEAQ come from the germline V gene (reference sequence). CDR3: CASSLGRDVSGYTF. CDR3 nucleotides: TGTGCCAGCAGTCTCGGCAGGGACGTTTCGGGCTACACCTTC. The complete variable domain, with remaining parts taken from reference TRBV7-9 and TRBJ1-2, reads DTGVSQNPRHKITKRGQNVTFRCDPISEHNRLYWYRQTLGQGPEFLTYFQNEAQLEKSRLLSDRFSAERPKGSFSTLEIQRTEQGDSAMYLCASSLGRDVSGYTFGSGTRLTVV.

This clonotype was recorded at least ten times. V usage is TRBV7-2 and J usage is TRBJ1-6; D is ambiguous. V lost 2 bases to trimming and J lost 8 bases, with 16 bases between them. This CDR3 is built from 16 residues. Per germline, CDR1 SGHTA and CDR2 FQGNSA. Here the CDR3 DNA reads TGTGCCAGCAGCTTATCGTTGTGGGCAGAAGATTCACCCCTCCACTTT. Its translation: CASSLSLWAEDSPLHF.

This clonotype occurred a few times. Germline is not matched at one junction end, which may reflect a read error. The V and J genes are TRBV7-7 and TRBJ2-3, with TRBD1 identical over 10 bases. CDR1 is SSHAT and CDR2 is FNYEAQ in the germline V gene (reference sequence). This CDR3 has 15 residues. Written as DNA, the CDR3 is TGTGCTAGCAGCGGGGCCGGGACAGGGGATCGGGCGCAGTATTTT. Its protein product is CASSGAGTGDRAQYF.

This clonotype came up many times. The chain is built from TRBV3-1 and TRBJ1-6; D unresolved. V dropped 0 bases and J dropped 0 bases, with 9 bases sitting between them. Germline CDR1 and CDR2: LGHDT and YNNKEL (reference sequence). The CDR3 totals 17 residues. CDR3 residues: CASSQDLGSSYNSPLHF. In DNA, the CDR3 is TGTGCCAGCAGCCAAGATCTCGGCAGCTCCTATAATTCACCCCTCCACTTT. The variable domain in full, with the rest retrieved from reference TRBV3-1 and TRBJ1-6, is DTAVSQTPKYLVTQMGNDKSIKCEQNLGHDTMYWYKQDSKKFLKIMFSYNNKELIINETVPNRFSPKSPDKAHLNLHINSLELGDSAVYFCASSQDLGSSYNSPLHFGNGTRLTVT.

This clonotype was picked up a small number of times. J is TRBJ2-5 and V is TRBV7-2, with 13 bases aligning to TRBD2. The CDR3 runs 18 residues. V lost 2 bases and J lost 2; bases outside the gene matches: 8. Per the germline V gene, CDR1 is SGHTA and CDR2 is FQGNSA. For the CDR3, the DNA is TGTGCCAGCAGCTTAACTAGCGGGGGGGCGGCCCTTCAAGAGACCCAGTACTTC. Encoded protein: CASSLTSGGAALQETQYF. The full variable domain, its missing parts supplied by reference TRBV7-2 and TRBJ2-5, is GAGVSQSPSNKVTEKGKDVELRCDPISGHTALYWYRQSLGQGLEFLIYFQGNSAPDKSGLPSDRFSAERTGGSVSTLTIQRTQQEDSAVYLCASSLTSGGAALQETQYFGPGTRLLVL.

This clonotype appeared many times. The chain has TRBV7-2 and TRBJ1-2; 7 bases are a match to TRBD1. With 3 bases clipped from V and 3 bases from J, the junction kept 7 bases outside the gene matches. CDR3 length: 15 residues. The germline CDR1 and CDR2 sequences are SGHTA and FQGNSA. The CDR3 loop reads CASSLSGTAYYGYTF. The CDR3 DNA sequence: TGTGCCAGCAGCTTGAGCGGGACAGCTTACTATGGCTACACCTTC. Complete variable domain (other parts from reference TRBV7-2 and TRBJ1-2): GAGVSQSPSNKVTEKGKDVELRCDPISGHTALYWYRQSLGQGLEFLIYFQGNSAPDKSGLPSDRFSAERTGGSVSTLTIQRTQQEDSAVYLCASSLSGTAYYGYTFGSGTRLTVV.

This clonotype was seen many times. J is TRBJ1-2 and V is TRBV12-3 or TRBV12-4, with TRBD1 matching over 12 bases. Trimming cost V 6 bases and J 11 bases; bases outside gene matches: 13. The CDR3 sequence is 15 residues long. The CDR3 is CASRHNRDRGRNYTF. CDR3 coding DNA: TGTGCCAGCAGACACAACCGGGACAGGGGGCGGAATTACACCTTC.

This clonotype was counted many times. The rearrangement uses TRBV6-1 and TRBJ2-4; the D gene is possibly TRBD2 (6 bases). The CDR3 spans 16 residues. Per the germline V gene, CDR1 is MNHNS and CDR2 is SASEGT. Trimming shortened V by 2 bases and J by 8 bases, and 19 bases separated the two germline ends. The CDR3 reads CASSETPGSKGDIQYF. The CDR3 DNA follows: TGTGCCAGCAGTGAAACCCCCGGGAGCAAGGGAGACATTCAGTACTTC.

This clonotype was seen repeatedly, ten times or more. The chain employs TRBV5-1 and TRBJ1-6; D not certain. The length of the CDR3 is 16 residues. Germline V lookup: CDR1 SGHRS, CDR2 YFSETQ. V lost 4 bases and J 9 bases, leaving 20 bases between the germline ends. The CDR3 reads CASSESIEVSSSPLHF. The CDR3 bases are TGCGCCAGCAGCGAGAGTATCGAGGTCTCTAGTTCACCCCTCCACTTT.

This clonotype appeared many times. V gene TRBV6-5 combines with J gene TRBJ2-6; D is unresolved. Germline V gene data show CDR1 as MNHEY and CDR2 as SVGAGI. Deletions cut 0 bases from V and 0 bases from J, with 3 bases between. CDR3 length equals 15 residues. The CDR3, as DNA: TGTGCCAGCAGTTACTCCGGCTCTGGGGCCAACGTCCTGACTTTC. It translates to CASSYSGSGANVLTF.

The sample holds many counts of this clonotype. The CDR3 protein is CASSVDPSTGEDTEAFF. The CDR3 bases are TGTGCCAGCAGCGTAGACCCCTCCACGGGCGAGGACACTGAAGCTTTCTTT. The rearrangement joins TRBV9 to TRBJ1-1; D unclear. The CDR3 runs 17 residues. The V and J ends lost 0 bases and 3 bases respectively, with 18 bases between them. In germline, CDR1 is SGDLS, CDR2 YYNGEE.

This clonotype was found many times. V is TRBV12-3 or TRBV12-4 and J is TRBJ1-1; D might be TRBD1 (6 bases). This CDR3 comprises 14 residues. V was pared by 4 bases and J by 5 bases, with 14 bases between. The DNA for the CDR3 is TGTGCCAGCAGTTCGCACAGGGTACTGACTGAAGCTTTCTTT. This sequence encodes CASSSHRVLTEAFF.

This clonotype was seen a handful of times. The rearrangement joins TRBV6-2 or TRBV6-3 to TRBJ2-5; tentatively, D is TRBD1 (5 bases). The CDR3 extends over 12 amino acids. V was trimmed by 7 bases and J by 9 bases, leaving 15 bases between them. Germline V CDR1 and CDR2: MNHEY, SVGEGT. In DNA, the CDR3 is TGTGCCAGCACGTACCCGGACATCGCCCAGTACTTC. Its protein product is CASTYPDIAQYF.